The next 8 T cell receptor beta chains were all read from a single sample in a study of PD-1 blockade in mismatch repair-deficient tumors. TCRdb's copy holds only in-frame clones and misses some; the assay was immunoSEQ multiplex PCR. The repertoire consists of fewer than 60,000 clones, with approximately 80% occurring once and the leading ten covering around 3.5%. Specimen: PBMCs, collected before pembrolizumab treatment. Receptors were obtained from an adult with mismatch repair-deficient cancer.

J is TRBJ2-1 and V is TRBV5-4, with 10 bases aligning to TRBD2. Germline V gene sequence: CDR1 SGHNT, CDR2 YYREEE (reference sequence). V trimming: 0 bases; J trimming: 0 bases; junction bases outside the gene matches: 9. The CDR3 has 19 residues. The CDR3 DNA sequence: TGTGCCAGCAGCTTGGATATCGGACTAGCGGTTAGCTCCTACAATGAGCAGTTCTTC. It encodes CASSLDIGLAVSSYNEQFF.

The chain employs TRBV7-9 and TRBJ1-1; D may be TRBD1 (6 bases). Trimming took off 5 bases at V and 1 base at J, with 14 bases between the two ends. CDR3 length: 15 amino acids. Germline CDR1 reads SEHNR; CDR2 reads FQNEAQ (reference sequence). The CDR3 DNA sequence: TGTGCCAGCAGCCCAACACCGGACAGGAACACTGAAGCTTTCTTT. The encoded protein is CASSPTPDRNTEAFF.

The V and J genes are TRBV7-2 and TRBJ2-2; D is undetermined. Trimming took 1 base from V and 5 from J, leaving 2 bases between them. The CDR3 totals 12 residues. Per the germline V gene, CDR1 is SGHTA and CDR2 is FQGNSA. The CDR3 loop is CASSLGTGELFF. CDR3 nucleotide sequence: TGTGCCAGCAGCTTAGGGACCGGGGAGCTGTTTTTT.

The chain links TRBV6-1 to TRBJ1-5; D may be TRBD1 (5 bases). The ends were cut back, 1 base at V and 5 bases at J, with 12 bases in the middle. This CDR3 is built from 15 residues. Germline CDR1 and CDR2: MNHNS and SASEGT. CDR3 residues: CASSEVSGVDQPQHF. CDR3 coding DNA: TGTGCCAGCAGTGAAGTGTCGGGGGTCGATCAGCCCCAGCATTTT.

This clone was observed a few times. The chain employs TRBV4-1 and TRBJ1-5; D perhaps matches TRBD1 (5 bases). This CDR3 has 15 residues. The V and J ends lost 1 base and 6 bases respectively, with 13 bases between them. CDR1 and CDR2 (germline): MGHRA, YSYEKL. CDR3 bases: TGCGCCAGCAGCCAAGGGGGGGGGATGGTTCAGCCCCAGCATTTT. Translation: CASSQGGGMVQPQHF.

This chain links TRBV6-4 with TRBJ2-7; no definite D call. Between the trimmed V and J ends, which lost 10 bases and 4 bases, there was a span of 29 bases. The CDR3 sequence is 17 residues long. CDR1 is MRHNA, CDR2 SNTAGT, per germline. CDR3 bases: TGTGCCACCAAGTGGGTTATGGACCGCTCCGTGTTGTACGAGCAGTACTTC. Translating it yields CATKWVMDRSVLYEQYF.

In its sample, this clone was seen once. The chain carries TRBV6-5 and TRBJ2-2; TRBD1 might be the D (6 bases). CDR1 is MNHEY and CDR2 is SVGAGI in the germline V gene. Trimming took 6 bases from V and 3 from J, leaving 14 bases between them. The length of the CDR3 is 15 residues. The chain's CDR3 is CASRETGLDTGELFF. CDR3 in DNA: TGTGCCAGCAGGGAAACAGGGTTGGACACCGGGGAGCTGTTTTTT.

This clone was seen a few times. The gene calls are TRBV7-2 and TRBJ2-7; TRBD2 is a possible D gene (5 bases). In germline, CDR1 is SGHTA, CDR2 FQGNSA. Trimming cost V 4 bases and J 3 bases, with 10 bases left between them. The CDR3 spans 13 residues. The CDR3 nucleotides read TGTGCCAGCAGCTACAGCGGCAGCTACGAGCAGTACTTC. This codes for CASSYSGSYEQYF.